The present TCR beta chain was sequenced within a study of shared clonotypes between healthy human individuals. Using immunoSEQ multiplex PCR, the repertoire was profiled, and TCRdb retains in-frame clones only, with some absent. The sample has more than 500,000 clones, roughly 95% seen once. The CDR3 has 11 residues. Between the trimmed V and J ends, which lost 7 bases and 6 bases, there was a span of 13 bases. Germline V gene sequence: CDR1 DFQATT, CDR2 SNEGSKA (reference sequence). Sequenced sample: naive CD4+ T cells sorted from blood. The subset is: CD45RA+ positively selected. The sequence came from a woman aged 30 to 39 in good health. V usage is TRBV20-1 and J usage is TRBJ2-7, with D perhaps TRBD1 (6 bases). This CDR3 reads CSDRVRREQYF. CDR3 in DNA: TGCAGTGACAGGGTACGCCGCGAGCAGTACTTC.